The 31 T cell receptor beta chains below were found in one sample sequenced in a study of blood T cell repertoires in COVID-19. TCRdb keeps only in-frame clones here, not all; method: immunoSEQ multiplex PCR. The sample lists 90,000 to 110,000 clones, roughly 83% occurring once. The sample consisted of peripheral blood. The receptor source for this set is a woman aged 60-70 years with acute or convalescent COVID-19.

CDR3 DNA: TGTGCCAGCTCACCGACCGAAGCGGGGAGGGAGACCCAGTACTTC. Translated, it gives CASSPTEAGRETQYF. This sequence joins TRBV18 and TRBJ2-5; TRBD2 agrees at 7 bases. Trimming took 3 bases from V and 5 from J; bases not matched to a gene: 9. Per the germline V gene, CDR1 is KGHSH and CDR2 is LQKENI. The CDR3 sequence is 15 residues long. Drawing the rest from reference TRBV18 and TRBJ2-5, the complete variable domain is NAGVMQNPRHLVRRRGQEARLRCSPMKGHSHVYWYRQLPEEGLKFMVYLQKENIIDESGMPKERFSAEFPKEGPSILRIQQVVRGDSAAYFCASSPTEAGRETQYFGPGTRLLVL.

J is TRBJ1-5 and V is TRBV28; no clear D gene. V was shortened by 4 bases and J by 0 bases, with 16 bases between the two germline ends. Per the germline V gene, CDR1 is MDHEN and CDR2 is SYDVKM. The CDR3 sequence is 17 residues long. CDR3: CASSSAVGTLSNQPQHF. The CDR3 DNA reads TGTGCCAGCAGTTCGGCGGTCGGAACCCTTAGCAATCAGCCCCAGCATTTT. The full variable domain, with the rest looked up from reference TRBV28 and TRBJ1-5, is DVKVTQSSRYLVKRTGEKVFLECVQDMDHENMFWYRQDPGLGLRLIYFSYDVKMKEKGDIPEGYSVSREKKERFSLILESASTNQTSMYLCASSSAVGTLSNQPQHFGDGTRLSIL.

The chain carries TRBV27 and TRBJ2-7; the D is unclear. V shed 4 bases and J shed 3 bases, with 4 bases lying between them. The CDR3 is 11 amino acids. CDR1 and CDR2 (germline): MNHEY, SMNVEV (reference sequence). The CDR3 sequence: CASSSYYEQYF. In DNA form, the CDR3 reads TGTGCCAGCAGTTCCTACTACGAGCAGTACTTC.

This clone was detected ten times or more. This sample includes further DNA sequences coding for the same CDR3. The V gene is TRBV18, the J gene TRBJ2-7; D not certain. Germline V gene sequence: CDR1 KGHSH, CDR2 LQKENI. V dropped 3 bases and J dropped 7 bases, with 10 bases sitting between them. The CDR3 has 12 amino acids. The CDR3 nucleotides read TGTGCCAGCTCACCGAGTTCCGGGGAGCAGTACTTC. Amino acids: CASSPSSGEQYF.

J is TRBJ2-7 and V is TRBV30; TRBD1 matches 9 bases. The J segment lost 6 bases and the V segment lost 2 bases, leaving 8 bases of the junction unmatched. Germline V lookup: CDR1 GTSNPN, CDR2 SVGIG (reference sequence). This CDR3 spans 14 amino acids. The CDR3 region has the DNA TGTGCCTGGAGTCGGGGGACAGGGTCAGGCGAGCAGTACTTC. The encoded protein is CAWSRGTGSGEQYF.

CDR3 nucleotides: TGTGCCATCAGTGAGTCAGGCAGGGGGGAAAACGAGCAGTACTTC. Protein product: CAISESGRGENEQYF. The J gene is TRBJ2-7, the V gene TRBV10-3, with D maybe TRBD1 (7 bases). Germline assignment: CDR1 ENHRY and CDR2 SYGVKD. There are 15 residues in the CDR3. The V end was cut by 0 bases, the J end by 5 bases, with 14 bases between.

A few counts support this clone. V is TRBV5-1 and J is TRBJ1-3; D may be TRBD1 (5 bases). The CDR3 is 8 amino acids. The V and J ends lost 6 bases and 14 bases respectively, with 6 bases between them. CDR1 and CDR2 (germline): SGHRS, YFSETQ. CDR3 nucleotides: TGCGCCAGCACCAGGGTATATTTT. This sequence encodes CASTRVYF. Drawing the rest from reference TRBV5-1 and TRBJ1-3, the complete variable domain is KAGVTQTPRYLIKTRGQQVTLSCSPISGHRSVSWYQQTPGQGLQFLFEYFSETQRNKGNFPGRFSGRQFSNSRSEMNVSTLELGDSALYLCASTRVYFGEGSWLTVV.

The CDR3 region is CATSRDLALSYEQYF. The CDR3 DNA reads as TGTGCCACCAGCAGAGATTTAGCGCTCTCCTACGAGCAGTACTTC. This chain uses TRBV15 with TRBJ2-7; D might be TRBD2 (5 bases). Deletions cut 0 bases from V and 0 bases from J, with 9 bases between. Germline loops: CDR1 LNHNV, CDR2 YYDKDF (reference sequence). This CDR3 region has 15 residues.

This clone was counted a few times. This chain joins TRBV9 and TRBJ2-2, with D maybe TRBD2 (6 bases). Trimming cost V 1 base and J 4 bases, with 8 bases left between them. Germline-derived CDR1 and CDR2 are SGDLS and YYNGEE. CDR3 length equals 14 residues. In DNA form, the CDR3 reads TGTGCCAGCAGCGTAACCGGGGGCACCGGGGAGCTGTTTTTT. Translated: CASSVTGGTGELFF. Together with reference TRBV9 and TRBJ2-2, the CDR3 gives the full variable domain: DSGVTQTPKHLITATGQRVTLRCSPRSGDLSVYWYQQSLDQGLQFLIQYYNGEERAKGNILERFSAQQFPDLHSELNLSSLELGDSALYFCASSVTGGTGELFFGEGSRLTVL.

V gene TRBV10-3 combines with J gene TRBJ2-3; no firm D call. Trimming pared 4 bases from V and 6 bases from J, leaving 5 bases between. The V gene's germline CDR1 is ENHRY and CDR2 SYGVKD. The CDR3 sequence is 11 residues long. CDR3 coding DNA: TGTGCCATCAGTGCCGAGGATACGCAGTATTTT. Translating gives CAISAEDTQYF.

The V and J genes are TRBV6-5 and TRBJ2-2, with D maybe TRBD1 (5 bases). Germline V gene sequence: CDR1 MNHEY, CDR2 SVGAGI. The V and J ends lost 2 bases and 2 bases respectively, with 9 bases between them. The CDR3 is made up of 15 amino acids. The CDR3 DNA is TGTGCCAGCAGTTACGGGCAGGGAAACACCGGGGAGCTGTTTTTT. This gives the protein CASSYGQGNTGELFF.

The V call is TRBV29-1, the J call TRBJ1-2; TRBD1 agrees at 7 bases. This CDR3 has 15 amino acids. CDR1 SQVTM and CDR2 ANQGSEA come from the germline V gene. The V gene end was trimmed by 7 bases and the J gene end by 2 bases; junction bases not matched to a gene: 13. The CDR3 nucleotides are TGCAGCGCCACCCTGGCAGGGGGATCAAACTATGGCTACACCTTC. Its protein is CSATLAGGSNYGYTF.

The chain carries TRBV28 and TRBJ2-7, with a tentative D call TRBD2 (6 bases). CDR3 length equals 13 residues. The germline CDR1 and CDR2 sequences are MDHEN and SYDVKM. The V end was cut by 2 bases, the J end by 2 bases, with 7 bases between. The chain's CDR3 is CASSLGGPYEQYF. In nucleotides, the CDR3 is TGTGCCAGCAGTTTAGGAGGGCCCTACGAGCAGTACTTC.

The CDR3 DNA follows: TGTGCCAGCAGCTATAGGGGGGGGCTAGCGGGCACGGAGACCCAGTACTTC. Translated: CASSYRGGLAGTETQYF. This chain uses TRBV7-3 with TRBJ2-5; TRBD2 aligns across 8 bases. Germline trimming cut 4 bases from V and 5 bases from J; bases unmatched to any gene: 15. This CDR3 has 17 residues. Germline V gene lookup returns CDR1 SGHTA and CDR2 FQGTGA.

This CDR3 reads CASTYGTGGSYEQYF. The CDR3 DNA reads TGTGCCAGCACCTACGGGACAGGGGGTTCCTACGAGCAGTACTTC. V and J are TRBV28 and TRBJ2-7, with TRBD1 matching 11 bases. Germline CDR1 is MDHEN and CDR2 is SYDVKM. The CDR3 has 15 amino acids. Trimming at V came to 7 bases and at J to 1 base, leaving 6 bases not matched to a gene.

The V and J genes are TRBV28 and TRBJ2-5, with 9 bases lining up with TRBD1. CDR1 is MDHEN, CDR2 SYDVKM, per germline. J lost 5 bases, V lost 6 bases, and 10 bases had no gene match. The length of the CDR3 is 15 residues. As DNA, the CDR3 is TGTGCCAGCAGACCTTCCGGGACAGGGCGGGAGACCCAGTACTTC. Translating gives CASRPSGTGRETQYF.

The rearrangement joins TRBV30 to TRBJ2-7, with no clear D. V was pared by 5 bases and J by 2 bases, with 13 bases between. The CDR3 runs to 13 residues. From germline, CDR1 is GTSNPN and CDR2 SVGIG (reference sequence). CDR3 nucleotide sequence: TGTGCCTGGGATGGGCAGCCTACCTACGAGCAGTACTTC. Translation gives CAWDGQPTYEQYF.

V usage is TRBV6-5 and J usage is TRBJ2-3; 9 bases are shared with TRBD1. Germline assignment: CDR1 MNHEY and CDR2 SVGAGI. There are 15 residues in the CDR3. Trimming cost V 5 bases and J 3 bases; bases outside gene matches: 6. The CDR3 sequence is CASSLRDRETDTQYF. The DNA of the CDR3 is TGTGCCAGCAGTCTCCGGGACAGGGAGACAGATACGCAGTATTTT.

The chain has TRBV28 and TRBJ2-6, with D tentatively TRBD2 (6 bases). Trimming left V 8 bases short and J 2 bases short, with 16 bases between. Germline V CDR1 and CDR2: MDHEN, SYDVKM. The CDR3 runs to 16 residues. The CDR3 region has the DNA TGTGCCAGCGGCCTCGGAGGGGCAACTGGGGCCAACGTCCTGACTTTC. Translated, it gives CASGLGGATGANVLTF.

This clone was recorded only once. The rearrangement joins TRBV7-2 to TRBJ2-3; 11 nucleotides align to TRBD2. This CDR3 spans 15 amino acids. Per germline, CDR1 SGHTA and CDR2 FQGNSA. J lost 4 bases, V lost 3 bases, and 3 bases had no gene match. In DNA, the CDR3 is TGTGCCAGCAGCTTGACTAGCGGGGTGCCAGATACGCAGTATTTT. This codes for CASSLTSGVPDTQYF.

V is TRBV4-1 and J is TRBJ1-1; a possible D gene is TRBD1 (6 bases). The germline CDR1 and CDR2 sequences are MGHRA and YSYEKL. This CDR3 contains 15 residues. The V gene lost 1 base and the J gene lost 1 base, with 10 bases spanning the gap. CDR3: CASSQVSTGNTEAFF. As DNA, the CDR3 is TGCGCCAGCAGCCAAGTCTCGACAGGGAACACTGAAGCTTTCTTT.

The CDR3 is CASSALTGSSTDTQYF. In DNA form, the CDR3 reads TGTGCCAGCAGCGCACTAACAGGTTCGAGCACAGATACGCAGTATTTT. The rearrangement joins TRBV9 to TRBJ2-3; D is perhaps TRBD1 (5 bases). The CDR3 runs 16 residues. The germline V and J ends were trimmed by 3 bases and 0 bases, with 14 bases remaining between them. Germline lookup yields CDR1 SGDLS and CDR2 YYNGEE.

The chain uses TRBV10-3 and TRBJ1-6, with unresolved D. The CDR3 is 14 amino acids. The germline gives CDR1 ENHRY, CDR2 SYGVKD. Trimming left V 7 bases short and J 7 bases short, with 14 bases between. DNA for the CDR3: TGTGCCATCACCGAAACAGCTACCAATTCACCCCTCCACTTT. Translation gives CAITETATNSPLHF.

This chain connects TRBV7-9 to TRBJ2-7; D possibly corresponds to TRBD1 (6 bases). Germline-derived CDR1 and CDR2 are SEHNR and FQNEAQ (reference sequence). This CDR3 is built from 16 residues. V lost 2 bases and J 3 bases, leaving 17 bases between the germline ends. Here the CDR3 reads CASSLSTGDPYYEQYF. The CDR3 nucleotides read TGTGCCAGCAGCTTATCGACAGGAGACCCCTACTACGAGCAGTACTTC.

With respect to this clone: Within the sample, other DNA sequences also encode this same CDR3. V usage is TRBV18 and J usage is TRBJ1-3; TRBD1 aligns across 7 bases. CDR1 is KGHSH and CDR2 is LQKENI in the germline V gene. The CDR3 runs to 15 residues. Germline trimming cut 2 bases from V and 2 bases from J; bases unmatched to any gene: 3. CDR3 sequence reads: CASSPTGAPGNTIYF. DNA for the CDR3: TGTGCCAGCTCACCAACAGGGGCCCCTGGAAACACCATATATTTT.

The V gene is TRBV12-5, the J gene TRBJ1-5, with D possibly matching TRBD1 (5 bases). Deletions cut 1 base from V and 11 bases from J, with 15 bases between. The CDR3 consists of 14 residues. Per germline, CDR1 LGHNT and CDR2 FRNRAP. CDR3 nucleotides: TGTGCTAGTGGTTTGGGCGGCAGGAGGGGAGCCCAGCATTTT. Protein sequence: CASGLGGRRGAQHF.

This clone was recorded a few times. J is TRBJ1-1 and V is TRBV11-2, with 9 bases fitting TRBD1. From germline, CDR1 is SGHAT and CDR2 FQNNGV. The CDR3 loop spans 13 amino acids. Losses at the gene ends were 5 bases for V and 8 bases for J; bases not matched to a gene: 6. In DNA, the CDR3 is TGTGCCAGCAGCCCCCGGACAGGGGCGGAAGCTTTCTTT. Protein product: CASSPRTGAEAFF.

The chain employs TRBV12-3 or TRBV12-4 and TRBJ2-5, with D unclear. Trimming took off 8 bases at V and 1 base at J, with 11 bases between the two ends. This CDR3 spans 13 amino acids. In DNA form, the CDR3 reads TGTGCCAGCGTTAAGAGCCCCCAAGAGACCCAGTACTTC. Its translation is CASVKSPQETQYF.

The J gene is TRBJ2-7, the V gene TRBV2, with D tentatively TRBD2 (5 bases). This CDR3 is 13 amino acids long. Germline CDR1 SNHLY, CDR2 FYNNEI. Between the trimmed V and J ends, which lost 7 bases and 7 bases, there was a span of 17 bases. Here the CDR3 reads CASTGLLEGEQYF. The CDR3 DNA reads as TGTGCCAGCACAGGACTCCTGGAAGGGGAGCAGTACTTC.

Details on this clone: Additional DNA sequences in this sample encode the identical CDR3. The V and J genes are TRBV5-1 and TRBJ1-5, with 7 bases matching TRBD1. Germline values: CDR1 SGHRS, CDR2 YFSETQ. The V and J ends lost 0 bases and 7 bases, in that order; junction bases with no gene match: 4. The CDR3 is 14 amino acids. The CDR3 DNA reads TGCGCCAGCAGCTTGGGAGGGGGCGACCAGCCCCAGCATTTT. It specifies CASSLGGGDQPQHF.

The chain recombines TRBV11-2 with TRBJ2-5, with 8 bases matching TRBD2. The CDR3 runs 18 residues. The junction had 17 bases not matched to a gene; V was cut back by 3 bases and J by 5 bases. In germline, CDR1 is SGHAT, CDR2 FQNNGV. The CDR3 region has the DNA TGTGCCAGCAGCTTTGGCCTCTTAGGCGGCGGCGGGGGGGAGACCCAGTACTTC. It translates to CASSFGLLGGGGGETQYF.